The next 20 T cell receptor beta chains were all read from a single sample in a study of T-cell reconstitution after alpha-beta-depleted transplantation in children. This sample's TCRbeta library carried unique molecular identifier barcodes. Each CDR3 protein is one row after TCRdb ran MiXCR on the PCR reads. Among some 400,000 distinct CDR3 sequences listed, just over 20% were seen once. Material: PBMCs from the stem cell graft donor, obtained from the stem cell graft. These receptors were collected from a human donor who donated a stem cell graft to a child with acute myeloid leukemia.

This clonotype showed up just a few times. The V call is TRBV12-3 or TRBV12-4, the J call TRBJ2-7; possible D gene TRBD2, 6 bases. Trimming pared 1 base from V and 6 bases from J, leaving 16 bases between. The CDR3 is made up of 15 amino acids. The CDR3 loop is CASSLGGLGSFEQYF. As DNA, the CDR3 is TGTGCCAGCAGTTTAGGGGGACTGGGATCGTTCGAGCAGTACTTC.

This clonotype has only one observation. The rearrangement uses TRBV6-1 and TRBJ2-7; D remains unclear. This CDR3 has 13 amino acids. V lost 7 bases and J lost 1, with 11 bases in between. The germline V gene encodes CDR1 MNHNS and CDR2 SASEGT. CDR3 nucleotide sequence: TGTGCCAGCACTCCGCTTGGTTCCTACGAGCAGTACTTC. Translation: CASTPLGSYEQYF.

This clonotype appeared a few times. CDR3 sequence: CSAMVEQGIGEQFF. The CDR3 bases are TGCAGTGCTATGGTGGAACAGGGAATTGGTGAGCAGTTCTTC. The chain carries TRBV20-1 and TRBJ2-1; D perhaps matches TRBD1 (6 bases). Trimming removed 4 bases from V and 9 bases from J, with 19 bases in between. Germline values: CDR1 DFQATT, CDR2 SNEGSKA (reference sequence). This CDR3 has 14 residues.

This clonotype was seen repeatedly, ten times or more. The DNA for the CDR3 is TGCAGTGCAATAGCGGGAGACGGTTCCTACAATGAGCAGTTCTTC. It codes for CSAIAGDGSYNEQFF. J is TRBJ2-1 and V is TRBV20-1; 9 nucleotides align to TRBD2. J was trimmed by 1 base and V by 6 bases; bases with no gene match: 7. CDR1 is DFQATT, CDR2 SNEGSKA, per germline (reference sequence). The CDR3 is 15 residues long.

The chain links TRBV4-2 to TRBJ2-3; TRBD2 agrees at 10 bases. This CDR3 has 16 residues. The germline gives CDR1 LGHNA, CDR2 YNFKEQ. Unmatched junction bases numbered 5, after V lost 3 bases and J lost 2 bases. The CDR3: CASSQELAGFTDTQYF. In DNA form, the CDR3 reads TGTGCCAGCAGCCAGGAACTAGCGGGGTTCACAGATACGCAGTATTTT.

The chain links TRBV7-9 to TRBJ2-7, with D perhaps TRBD1 (6 bases). V lost 5 bases and J 3 bases, leaving 11 bases between the germline ends. The CDR3 is 13 residues long. Germline V gene lookup returns CDR1 SEHNR and CDR2 FQNEAQ (reference sequence). CDR3 nucleotides: TGTGCCAGCAGCCGACAGGCGCACTACGAGCAGTACTTC. Encoded protein: CASSRQAHYEQYF.

In this sample, this clonotype turned up many times. The genes are TRBV12-3 or TRBV12-4 and TRBJ2-7; perhaps TRBD2 as D (5 bases). The CDR3 sequence is 14 residues long. The ends were cut back, 2 bases at V and 2 bases at J, with 10 bases in the middle. The CDR3 nucleotides read TGTGCCAGCAGTTTACACCGAGCGGCCTACGAGCAGTACTTC. It codes for CASSLHRAAYEQYF.

Only a few counts were recorded for this clonotype. This rearrangement joins TRBV7-9 to TRBJ2-5; D gene unclear. The V gene's germline CDR1 is SEHNR and CDR2 FQNEAQ (reference sequence). The germline V and J ends were trimmed by 4 bases and 3 bases, with 21 bases remaining between them. The CDR3 is made up of 17 amino acids. Here the CDR3 reads CASSSQRVQNEEETQYF. CDR3 DNA sequence: TGTGCCAGCAGCTCCCAAAGGGTACAGAACGAGGAAGAGACCCAGTACTTC.

V is TRBV30 and J is TRBJ2-5; 10 bases agree with TRBD2. Germline values: CDR1 GTSNPN, CDR2 SVGIG (reference sequence). V was clipped by 0 bases and J by 3 bases; unmatched bases: 4. The CDR3 covers 15 residues. The CDR3 region is CAWSVGLAGEETQYF. The CDR3 bases are TGTGCCTGGAGTGTAGGCCTAGCGGGAGAAGAGACCCAGTACTTC.

In the case of this clonotype: A junction end diverges from the germline sequence, so it may reflect a read error. This chain uses TRBV7-2 with TRBJ2-1; no definite D call. This CDR3 has 14 amino acids. Germline V gene lookup returns CDR1 SGHTA and CDR2 FQGNSA. This chain's CDR3 is CASSLGSFNNEQFF. The CDR3 bases are TGTGCCAGCAGTTTAGGGTCCTTTAACAATGAGCAGTTCTTC.

This chain links TRBV20-1 with TRBJ2-6, with D uncertain. The CDR3 sequence is 12 residues long. V lost 6 bases to trimming and J lost 0 bases, with 3 bases between them. Germline lookup yields CDR1 DFQATT and CDR2 SNEGSKA (reference sequence). The CDR3 DNA reads TGCAGTGCCTGCTCTGGGGCCAACGTCCTGACTTTC. Residues: CSACSGANVLTF.

This clonotype occurred a few times. V and J are TRBV29-1 and TRBJ1-2, with 8 bases aligning to TRBD1. J lost 8 bases, V lost 0 bases, and 11 bases had no gene match. CDR3 length: 15 residues. In germline, CDR1 is SQVTM, CDR2 ANQGSEA. The CDR3 spells CSVEEVGTGRGGYTF. The CDR3 bases are TGCAGCGTTGAAGAGGTTGGGACAGGCCGAGGGGGCTACACCTTC. The full variable domain, rest sourced from reference TRBV29-1 and TRBJ1-2, is SAVISQKPSRDICQRGTSLTIQCQVDSQVTMMFWYRQQPGQSLTLIATANQGSEATYESGFVIDKFPISRPNLTFSTLTVSNMSPEDSSIYLCSVEEVGTGRGGYTFGSGTRLTVV.

This clonotype was recorded many times. This chain uses TRBV29-1 with TRBJ2-3; D is undetermined. The V gene lost 6 bases and the J gene lost 2 bases, with 15 bases spanning the gap. Germline loops: CDR1 SQVTM, CDR2 ANQGSEA. The CDR3 is 14 residues long. The chain's CDR3 is CSVVRWLNTDTQYF. The CDR3 region has the DNA TGCAGCGTCGTTCGTTGGCTAAACACAGATACGCAGTATTTT.

This clonotype came up a few times. The rearrangement links TRBV7-2 to TRBJ1-3; possibly TRBD1 for D (5 bases). Trimming took 5 bases from V and 2 from J, leaving 10 bases between them. The length of the CDR3 is 14 residues. The germline gives CDR1 SGHTA, CDR2 FQGNSA. Here the CDR3 reads CASSSPGPGNTIYF. The CDR3 DNA sequence: TGTGCCAGCAGCAGCCCGGGACCTGGAAACACCATATATTTT.

The rearrangement uses TRBV7-9 and TRBJ2-1; D is possibly TRBD1 or TRBD2 (6 bases each). The CDR3 loop spans 14 amino acids. Germline-derived CDR1 and CDR2 are SEHNR and FQNEAQ (reference sequence). V was shortened by 2 bases and J by 7 bases, with 12 bases between the two germline ends. DNA of the CDR3: TGTGCCAGCAGCTTATGGGGGGCTGAGAATGAGCAGTTCTTC. Its translation is CASSLWGAENEQFF.

Ten or more counts support this clonotype. The gene calls are TRBV20-1 and TRBJ2-4; D uncertain. V was clipped by 0 bases and J by 6 bases, with 3 bases between them. CDR1 is DFQATT and CDR2 is SNEGSKA in the germline V gene (reference sequence). The CDR3 is 11 residues long. The CDR3 sequence: CSAREPNIQYF. DNA of the CDR3: TGCAGTGCTAGAGAGCCAAACATTCAGTACTTC.

This clonotype was seen only a few times. The DNA for the CDR3 is TGTGCCAGCAGTCCTCGGACAGGGGGCACAGATACGCAGTATTTT. Translation: CASSPRTGGTDTQYF. This chain links TRBV12-3 or TRBV12-4 with TRBJ2-3; TRBD1 matches 9 bases. Trimming removed 5 bases from V and 1 base from J; junction bases left unmatched: 4. This CDR3 has 15 amino acids.

In its sample, this clonotype was seen a few times. The V gene is TRBV12-3 or TRBV12-4, the J gene TRBJ2-5, with D tentatively TRBD1 (5 bases). With 1 base removed from V and 4 bases from J, the gap between germline ends came to 10 bases. The CDR3 is made up of 14 amino acids. The CDR3 sequence is CASSLEGRRETQYF. The CDR3 DNA follows: TGTGCCAGCAGTTTAGAGGGGCGGAGAGAGACCCAGTACTTC.

The chain links TRBV4-1 to TRBJ2-1; D might be TRBD2 (5 bases). The CDR3 is 14 residues long. V lost 8 bases and J lost 0, with 11 bases in between. Germline lookup yields CDR1 MGHRA and CDR2 YSYEKL. The CDR3 loop is CASQDSSSYNEQFF. For the CDR3, the DNA is TGCGCCAGCCAGGACTCGAGCTCCTACAATGAGCAGTTCTTC.

The V gene is TRBV15, the J gene TRBJ1-5; 8 positions match TRBD1. Looked up from germline, CDR1 is LNHNV and CDR2 is YYDKDF (reference sequence). V shed 2 bases, J shed 2 bases, and the junction held 5 bases outside the gene matches. The CDR3 is made up of 16 amino acids. CDR3 in DNA: TGTGCCACCAGCAGATCGACAGGGGCCGGCAATCAGCCCCAGCATTTT. This translates into CATSRSTGAGNQPQHF.